The present entry profiles one TCR beta chain with its context. The antigen remains unidentified. The source of the sample is a study of response to subunit inactivated influenza vaccine. From the RT-PCR reads, TCRdb called clonotypes with MiXCR, one entry per CDR3 protein. Of around 600,000 distinct CDR3 sequences in the sample, 11% were seen once. Whole-study findings and limits: The authors proposed limited new T cell recruitment per seasonal influenza vaccination.

This sample was also put to use in a study of T cells expressing NK-cell markers. That report adds: UMIs were included in TCR beta cDNA generated by 5'RACE template switching. The eight sequenced donors comprised seven who were HCMV-seropositive and one who was seronegative. Topping the CD3+CD56-NKG2C+ fraction as well were these clonotypes, in a few donors.

The source was PBMCs from blood, collected on the day of vaccination. This TCR was recovered from a man between 50 and 59 years old who received an inactivated influenza vaccine.

CDR3 sequence (DNA): TGTGCCAGCAGCCTGAAACTGGCGGGGACCCAGTACTTC. This encodes CASSLKLAGTQYF. This sequence joins TRBV7-2 and TRBJ2-5; the D gene is possibly TRBD2 (5 bases). Germline lookup yields CDR1 SGHTA and CDR2 FQGNSA. CDR3 size: 13 residues. V lost 5 bases and J 7 bases, leaving 14 bases between the germline ends.